This T cell receptor beta chain was sequenced during a study of shared clonotypes between healthy human individuals. Whole-study findings and limits: Non-shared clonotypes had lower generation probabilities than those shared by all four donors.

Comments on this clone: Its antigen is not identified.

The trim removed 4 bases at V and 6 bases at J, leaving 14 bases unmatched. CDR3 length: 16 residues. Germline V gives CDR1 SGHDT, CDR2 YYEEEE. Repertoires were generated with immunoSEQ multiplex PCR, while TCRdb's copy carries only in-frame clones and drops some. The sample shows 2 million to 2.5 million clones, 80% to 95% of them seen only once. The CD4+ fraction was divided into a CD45RA+ naive subset and a CD45RA-negative memory subset. The chain employs TRBV5-6 and TRBJ2-3; 7 bases are a match to TRBD1. The clonotype comes from a man aged 18 to 35 in good health. Some clones in this sample may be carry-over from other donors' samples. Sequenced material: naive CD4+ T cells from PBMCs. The sample's subset: CD45RA+ positively selected. CDR3 DNA sequence: TGTGCCAGCAGCCTCCCCCGGAAGGGGGCGACGGATACGCAGTATTTT. Translation gives CASSLPRKGATDTQYF.